This T cell receptor beta chain comes out of a study of human T cells and chemical hapten exposure. The CDR3 sequence is 14 residues long. The V end lost 9 bases, the J end lost 1 base, and 16 bases lay between the germline ends. The germline CDR1 and CDR2 sequences are SGHNT and YYREEE (reference sequence). Unique molecular identifiers were linked by the library to individual cDNA molecules. TCRdb reprocessed the 5' RACE reads via MiXCR and lists one record per CDR3 protein. The table has about 140,000 distinct CDR3 sequences, roughly 4% seen once. Unfractionated whole blood was the source from which total RNA was extracted. This clonotype was recorded at least ten times.

The chain uses TRBV5-4 and TRBJ1-1; the D is unclear. The source is a female donor in good health. The CDR3 DNA reads as TGTGCCACCGATCGGGGAGGAAGGAACACTGAAGCTTTCTTT. It is translated as CATDRGGRNTEAFF. Full variable domain (rest looked up from reference TRBV5-4 and TRBJ1-1): ETGVTQSPTHLIKTRGQQVTLRCSSQSGHNTVSWYQQALGQGPQFIFQYYREEENGRGNFPPRFSGLQFPNYSSELNVNALELDDSALYLCATDRGGRNTEAFFGQGTRLTVV.